What follows are 28 T cell receptor beta chains derived from one specimen sequenced in a study of cytomegalovirus exposure and HLA in healthy donors. It was with 60 Vbeta and 13 Jbeta primers that the PCR ran. Assay used: immunoSEQ multiplex PCR; TCRdb lists only in-frame clones, some missing. Found here are 85,000 to 90,000 clones, 65% to 80% of them singletons; the top ten hold over 9.5%. Sequenced material: PBMCs. These TCRs come from a man aged 25-45 years in good health and CMV-seropositive.

The J gene is TRBJ2-3, the V gene TRBV2; 7 bases line up with TRBD2. Germline CDR1 is SNHLY and CDR2 is FYNNEI. This CDR3 contains 15 residues. Trimming at V came to 4 bases and at J to 1 base, leaving 5 bases not matched to a gene. CDR3 sequence reads: CASSVPRGGTDTQYF. The CDR3, as DNA: TGTGCCAGCAGTGTCCCCCGGGGGGGCACAGATACGCAGTATTTT.

The rearrangement links TRBV5-6 to TRBJ2-5; 7 positions match TRBD1. The germline V gene encodes CDR1 SGHDT and CDR2 YYEEEE. There are 16 residues in the CDR3. V shed 3 bases, J shed 5 bases, and the junction held 13 bases outside the gene matches. The CDR3 spells CASSSPGTAPRETQYF. The CDR3 coding sequence is TGTGCCAGCAGCTCGCCGGGGACAGCACCTCGGGAGACCCAGTACTTC.

The chain has TRBV9 and TRBJ2-3; TRBD2 matches at 9 bases. The germline CDR1 and CDR2 sequences are SGDLS and YYNGEE. The J segment lost 4 bases and the V segment lost 3 bases, leaving 12 bases of the junction unmatched. The CDR3 is 17 amino acids. The DNA of the CDR3 is TGTGCCAGCAGCGACGGCCCCCTAGCGGGGCTCGCAGATACGCAGTATTTT. Protein product: CASSDGPLAGLADTQYF.

V is TRBV21-1 and J is TRBJ1-2; the DNA was not compared with TRBD1, the D call given in the table. TRBV21-1 corresponds to a pseudogene. The CDR3 length is 22 residues. The CDR3 nucleotides are TGTGCCAGCAGCAACCTCCACAGCAGCAAGGGGCTGGTAGGACAGGGGTTCTATGGCTACACCTTC. This translates into CASSNLHSSKGLVGQGFYGYTF.

The rearrangement links TRBV7-8 to TRBJ2-5; unclear D gene. Trimming stripped 2 bases from V and 2 bases from J, with 9 bases between. Germline V CDR1 and CDR2: SGHVS, FQNEAQ. The CDR3 has 14 residues. The DNA for the CDR3 is TGTGCCAGCAGCTTATGGGCAGGACAAGAGACCCAGTACTTC. Residues: CASSLWAGQETQYF.

In DNA, the CDR3 is TGCGCCAGCAGCATTGGACTAGCGGGGGGCTCCTACAATGAGCAGTTCTTC. It is translated as CASSIGLAGGSYNEQFF. This chain joins TRBV5-1 and TRBJ2-1; 14 nucleotides match TRBD2. Germline CDR1 and CDR2: SGHRS and YFSETQ. CDR3 size: 17 residues. Trimming cost V 4 bases and J 0 bases; bases outside gene matches: 3.

This clone came up once. The chain is built from TRBV5-8 and TRBJ2-1; 8 bases are shared with TRBD1. Germline CDR1 and CDR2: SGHTS and YDEGEE. J was trimmed by 4 bases and V by 7 bases; bases with no gene match: 10. CDR3 size: 15 residues. The CDR3 nucleotides read TGTGCCAGCGCCCGCGCGACAGGGGTATACAATGAGCAGTTCTTC. It translates to CASARATGVYNEQFF.

The sample holds a few counts of this clone. CDR3 in amino acids: CAINREPVSGNTIYF. DNA for the CDR3: TGTGCCATCAACAGGGAGCCCGTCTCTGGAAACACCATATATTTT. The chain recombines TRBV6-1 with TRBJ1-3; possibly TRBD1 for D (6 bases). Germline V gene sequence: CDR1 MNHNS, CDR2 SASEGT. Trimming removed 10 bases from V and 0 bases from J, with 16 bases in between. This CDR3 contains 15 residues.

V gene TRBV5-4 combines with J gene TRBJ1-4; D is perhaps TRBD1 (6 bases). Germline assignment: CDR1 SGHNT and CDR2 YYREEE (reference sequence). The CDR3 is made up of 15 amino acids. V dropped 3 bases and J dropped 5 bases, with 14 bases sitting between them. CDR3 DNA sequence: TGTGCCAGCAGCTCCAAGACAGGAGGAAATGAAAAACTGTTTTTT. Translated, it gives CASSSKTGGNEKLFF.

The rearrangement uses TRBV11-2 and TRBJ2-1; a possible D gene is TRBD2 (5 bases). Trimming cost V 1 base and J 7 bases, with 5 bases left between them. The CDR3 has 12 residues. CDR1 is SGHAT and CDR2 is FQNNGV in the germline V gene. The CDR3 DNA reads as TGTGCCAGCAGCTTAGCGGGGAATGAGCAGTTCTTC. Amino acids: CASSLAGNEQFF.

The J gene is TRBJ2-7, the V gene TRBV4-1; tentatively, D is TRBD2 (5 bases). Trimming left V 0 bases short and J 6 bases short, with 18 bases between. The CDR3 runs 16 residues. CDR1 and CDR2 from the germline V gene are MGHRA and YSYEKL. CDR3 amino acids: CASSQDYRTLAPEQYF. The DNA of the CDR3 is TGCGCCAGCAGCCAAGATTATAGGACTCTCGCCCCCGAGCAGTACTTC.

The chain uses TRBV7-9 and TRBJ2-7; a weak D match, TRBD1 (6 bases). This CDR3 contains 14 residues. The V gene lost 4 bases and the J gene lost 0 bases, with 10 bases spanning the gap. CDR1 and CDR2 (germline): SEHNR, FQNEAQ (reference sequence). CDR3 protein: CASSSGTHSYEQYF. The CDR3 DNA reads as TGTGCCAGCAGCTCCGGGACACACTCCTACGAGCAGTACTTC.

The CDR3 DNA is TGTGCCATCAGGAGGCGACTAGCGGCGGGGGAGACCCAGTACTTC. Its translation: CAIRRRLAAGETQYF. The chain joins TRBV10-3 to TRBJ2-5, with 9 bases fitting TRBD2. The germline gives CDR1 ENHRY, CDR2 SYGVKD. Losses at the gene ends were 6 bases for V and 5 bases for J; bases not matched to a gene: 10. The CDR3 is 15 residues long.

The chain couples TRBV14 to TRBJ2-1, with 10 positions matching TRBD1. V was clipped by 1 base and J by 6 bases; unmatched bases: 3. The CDR3 extends over 15 amino acids. CDR1 SGHDN and CDR2 FVKESK come from the germline V gene. The CDR3 region is CASSQVGTGVNEQFF. CDR3 nucleotide sequence: TGTGCCAGCAGCCAAGTTGGGACAGGGGTCAATGAGCAGTTCTTC.

The DNA of the CDR3 is TGTGCCAGCCGCTGTACCCCCCAGACAGGAGAAATTAGCTACACCTTC. This codes for CASRCTPQTGEISYTF. The J gene is TRBJ1-2, the V gene TRBV21-1; the D call in the table, TRBD1, was not verified against the DNA. TRBV21-1 is a pseudogene locus. The CDR3 runs to 16 residues.

The sample holds many counts of this clone. This sample includes further DNA sequences coding for the same CDR3. This chain links TRBV6-5 with TRBJ1-2; tentatively, D is TRBD1 (5 bases). Germline V CDR1 and CDR2: MNHEY, SVGAGI. Trimming left V 2 bases short and J 5 bases short, with 9 bases between. The CDR3 totals 13 residues. CDR3 protein: CASSYDRQYGYTF. As DNA, the CDR3 is TGTGCCAGCAGTTACGACCGACAGTATGGCTACACCTTC.

This chain connects TRBV12-5 to TRBJ2-1; maybe TRBD1 (7 bases). The germline gives CDR1 LGHNT, CDR2 FRNRAP. The CDR3 runs to 15 residues. Trimming removed 2 bases at V and 5 bases at J, with 13 bases between. CDR3 coding DNA: TGTGCTAGTGGTTTGAGTCAGGGGGGTAACAATGAGCAGTTCTTC. As protein: CASGLSQGGNNEQFF.

The chain has TRBV4-3 and TRBJ2-5, with 8 bases lining up with TRBD1. The CDR3 has 16 amino acids. CDR1 and CDR2 (germline): LGHNA, YSLEER. The V and J ends lost 3 bases and 4 bases, in that order; junction bases with no gene match: 10. The CDR3 bases are TGCGCCAGCAGCCAGGAAGACAGGGGTGGGTCAGAGACCCAGTACTTC. Protein: CASSQEDRGGSETQYF.

The chain is built from TRBV5-1 and TRBJ2-7, with 7 bases matching TRBD2. CDR1 is SGHRS, CDR2 YFSETQ, per germline. V was clipped by 7 bases and J by 2 bases; unmatched bases: 9. This CDR3 comprises 14 residues. The DNA of the CDR3 is TGCGCCAGCTCTCAACCCGGGACTACCTACGAGCAGTACTTC. Residues: CASSQPGTTYEQYF.

As concerns this clone: A single base is all that separates this from a far larger clone, so a read error is likely. V gene TRBV6-4 combines with J gene TRBJ2-3; 15 nucleotides match TRBD2. J gave up 4 bases and V 4 bases, and 0 bases lay outside the gene matches. CDR1 is MRHNA and CDR2 is SNTAGT in the germline V gene. CDR3 length: 15 amino acids. DNA of the CDR3: TGTGCCAGCAGTGGGACTAGCGGGGGGGCAGATACGCAGTATTTT. This codes for CASSGTSGGADTQYF.

The chain has TRBV6-5 and TRBJ2-7; 8 bases fit TRBD1. The trim removed 7 bases at V and 6 bases at J, leaving 11 bases unmatched. The CDR3 spans 14 residues. Germline values: CDR1 MNHEY, CDR2 SVGAGI. CDR3 loop: CASILSRGQTEQYF. The DNA of the CDR3 is TGTGCCAGCATCTTAAGCAGGGGGCAGACCGAGCAGTACTTC.

V is TRBV18 and J is TRBJ2-3; perhaps TRBD2 as D (6 bases). Germline loops: CDR1 KGHSH, CDR2 LQKENI. The CDR3 consists of 12 residues. V was clipped by 6 bases and J by 6 bases, with 10 bases between them. The CDR3 loop reads CASSGGGDTQYF. In DNA form, the CDR3 reads TGTGCCAGCTCCGGTGGGGGGGATACGCAGTATTTT.

V and J are TRBV6-5 and TRBJ2-6, with D tentatively TRBD1 (6 bases). Germline V lookup: CDR1 MNHEY, CDR2 SVGAGI. The germline V and J ends were trimmed by 5 bases and 0 bases, with 8 bases remaining between them. This CDR3 is 15 amino acids long. CDR3 sequence (DNA): TGTGCCAGCAGTGGACAGTCCTCTGGGGCCAACGTCCTGACTTTC. Its protein product is CASSGQSSGANVLTF.

This sequence joins TRBV6-1 and TRBJ1-1; D is perhaps TRBD1 (5 bases). Trimming cost V 6 bases and J 4 bases, with 12 bases left between them. Germline CDR1 and CDR2: MNHNS and SASEGT. This CDR3 contains 13 residues. The CDR3 loop reads CASSSGLGTEAFF. CDR3 in DNA: TGTGCCAGCAGCTCGGGACTGGGCACTGAAGCTTTCTTT.

V and J are TRBV6-5 and TRBJ2-5, with D possibly TRBD1 on 6 matching bases. The assigned J gene may be wrong: the sequence end matches TRBJ2-7 better. The CDR3 has 13 amino acids. CDR1 is MNHEY, CDR2 SVGAGI, per germline. This CDR3 is CASSNQGSYEQYF. The CDR3 DNA follows: TGTGCCAGCAGTAACCAGGGGTCCTACGAGCAGTACTTC.

This chain links TRBV15 with TRBJ2-1, with TRBD2 matching 8 bases. Trimming took 3 bases from V and 4 from J; bases not matched to a gene: 5. The CDR3 is 15 amino acids. Germline-derived CDR1 and CDR2 are LNHNV and YYDKDF (reference sequence). CDR3 loop: CATSRTASGYNEQFF. Here the CDR3 DNA reads TGTGCCACCAGCAGGACGGCTAGCGGGTACAATGAGCAGTTCTTC.

The rearrangement links TRBV6-1 to TRBJ1-5; the D gene is possibly TRBD1 (6 bases). Germline CDR1 is MNHNS and CDR2 is SASEGT. The CDR3 totals 15 residues. V dropped 7 bases and J dropped 4 bases, with 17 bases sitting between them. CDR3 nucleotide sequence: TGTGCCAGCAATAACAACAGGGTGGGGAATCAGCCCCAGCATTTT. Protein sequence: CASNNNRVGNQPQHF.

The chain couples TRBV6-5 to TRBJ2-7, with D maybe TRBD2 (6 bases). Deletions cut 4 bases from V and 0 bases from J, with 10 bases between. Germline V gene sequence: CDR1 MNHEY, CDR2 SVGAGI. The CDR3 loop spans 14 amino acids. The CDR3 region is CASSLGAGSYEQYF. DNA for the CDR3: TGTGCCAGCAGTTTGGGAGCGGGCTCCTACGAGCAGTACTTC.